These T cell receptor beta chains were read from a single sample in a study of cytomegalovirus exposure and HLA in healthy donors. Method: immunoSEQ multiplex PCR; TCRdb's copy keeps in-frame clones and lacks some. The sample lists 160,000 or so clones, 81% occurring once. The sequenced material came from PBMCs. The receptors derive from a woman in her forties or fifties in good health and CMV-seronegative. CDR3s include the opening cysteine and the closing phenylalanine or tryptophan. D genes are given only for firm matches. A row's size may be missing; if present it is once, few, many or a size class.

d_gene: TRBD2
v_gene: TRBV27
abundance: NA
j_gene: TRBJ2-7
CDR3nt: TGTGCCAGCAGATTAGCGGGAGGGAACTACGAGCAGTACTTC
CDR3aa: CASRLAGGNYEQYF

d_gene: TRBD1
v_gene: TRBV12-5
abundance: NA
j_gene: TRBJ1-2
CDR3nt: TGTGCTAGTGGTTTTAGCGTTACGACAGGGAGTCGGTATGGCTACACCTTC
CDR3aa: CASGFSVTTGSRYGYTF

d_gene: TRBD2
v_gene: TRBV5-1
abundance: few
j_gene: TRBJ2-7
CDR3nt: TGCGCCAGCAGCCGGGGGGGGTCGGACGAGCAGTACTTC
CDR3aa: CASSRGGSDEQYF

d_gene: NA
v_gene: TRBV6-5
abundance: NA
j_gene: TRBJ1-1
CDR3nt: TGTGCCAGCAGTTTTCGCGGGACTGAAGCTTTCTTT
CDR3aa: CASSFRGTEAFF

d_gene: TRBD1
v_gene: TRBV2
abundance: NA
j_gene: TRBJ1-1
CDR3nt: TGTGCCAGCAGGACCGGGACAGGGTGGAACACTGAAGCTTTCTTT
CDR3aa: CASRTGTGWNTEAFF

d_gene: NA
v_gene: TRBV7-9
abundance: NA
j_gene: TRBJ1-4
CDR3nt: TGTGCCAGCAACTCCTTGGGAGGTCGAGAAAAACTGTTTTTT
CDR3aa: CASNSLGGREKLFF

d_gene: NA
v_gene: TRBV9
abundance: NA
j_gene: TRBJ1-2
CDR3nt: TGTGCCAGCAGCGTAGGAGGGGGAACTCACTATGGCTACACCTTC
CDR3aa: CASSVGGGTHYGYTF

d_gene: TRBD1
v_gene: TRBV5-6
abundance: NA
j_gene: TRBJ1-1
CDR3nt: TGTGCCAGCAGCCGAGGGACAGGGTGGGTTGAAGCTTTCTTT
CDR3aa: CASSRGTGWVEAFF

d_gene: TRBD2
v_gene: TRBV29-1
abundance: NA
j_gene: TRBJ2-5
CDR3nt: TGCAGCGTTGATGCTTTGGGTTTAGCGGGGGTACTTAGAGAGACCCAGTACTTC
CDR3aa: CSVDALGLAGVLRETQYF

d_gene: NA
v_gene: TRBV7-2
abundance: NA
j_gene: TRBJ2-3
CDR3nt: TGTGCCAGCAGCTTAGGGAGGATGCCAGATACGCAGTATTTT
CDR3aa: CASSLGRMPDTQYF

d_gene: NA
v_gene: TRBV5-1
abundance: NA
j_gene: TRBJ2-3
CDR3nt: TGCGCCAGCAGATTCGGTCCAGGGGACACAGATACGCAGTATTTT
CDR3aa: CASRFGPGDTDTQYF

d_gene: TRBD2
v_gene: TRBV9
abundance: few
j_gene: TRBJ2-1
CDR3nt: TGTGCCAGCAGCGTAGGGCTAGCGGTACTCAATGAGCAGTTCTTC
CDR3aa: CASSVGLAVLNEQFF

d_gene: TRBD1
v_gene: TRBV18
abundance: once
j_gene: TRBJ2-7
CDR3nt: TGTGCCAGCTCACCGGGACAGGGACTCGGCGAGCAGTACTTC
CDR3aa: CASSPGQGLGEQYF

d_gene: NA
v_gene: TRBV7-8
abundance: NA
j_gene: TRBJ1-3
CDR3nt: TGTGCCAGCAGCTTAGCCTCGGGAAACACCATATATTTT
CDR3aa: CASSLASGNTIYF

d_gene: NA
v_gene: TRBV7-2
abundance: NA
j_gene: TRBJ2-5
CDR3nt: TGTGCCAGCAGCTTAGGCGCGATCCCACAAGAGACCCAGTACTTC
CDR3aa: CASSLGAIPQETQYF

d_gene: TRBD1
v_gene: TRBV27
abundance: NA
j_gene: TRBJ1-2
CDR3nt: TGTGCCAGCAGTTTGGACAGGGGGAGGGACGGCTACACCTTC
CDR3aa: CASSLDRGRDGYTF

d_gene: TRBD1
v_gene: TRBV7-2
abundance: NA
j_gene: TRBJ1-2
CDR3nt: TGTGCCAGCAGCTTGCCAGGGGGTGTCTATGGCTACACCTTC
CDR3aa: CASSLPGGVYGYTF

d_gene: TRBD2
v_gene: TRBV5-1
abundance: NA
j_gene: TRBJ2-5
CDR3nt: TGCGCCAGCAGCTTGGGAGCTAGCGGGGGGGAAGAGACCCAGTACTTC
CDR3aa: CASSLGASGGEETQYF

d_gene: NA
v_gene: TRBV21-1
abundance: NA
j_gene: TRBJ2-6
CDR3nt: TGTGCCAGCAGCAGGACAGAGTCTGGGGCCAACGTCCTGACTTTC
CDR3aa: CASSRTESGANVLTF

d_gene: TRBD2
v_gene: TRBV7-8
abundance: few
j_gene: TRBJ2-1
CDR3nt: TGTGCCAGCAGCTGGGGGGGACTAGTGCCGTTCTTC
CDR3aa: CASSWGGLVPFF

d_gene: NA
v_gene: TRBV28
abundance: NA
j_gene: TRBJ2-3
CDR3nt: TGTGCCAGCAGTTCGGTGGGACTGAGCACAGATACGCAGTATTTT
CDR3aa: CASSSVGLSTDTQYF

d_gene: TRBD2
v_gene: TRBV5-1
abundance: NA
j_gene: TRBJ2-1
CDR3nt: TGCGCCAGCAGCTTGGGGGAGGGCGGGGAGCAGTTCTTC
CDR3aa: CASSLGEGGEQFF

d_gene: NA
v_gene: TRBV19
abundance: NA
j_gene: TRBJ1-2
CDR3nt: TGTGCCAGTCGGGACTCCGTTAACTATGGCTACACCTTC
CDR3aa: CASRDSVNYGYTF

d_gene: NA
v_gene: TRBV2
abundance: NA
j_gene: TRBJ1-1
CDR3nt: TGTGCCAGCACTATCAGGGTATCGGGCACTGAAGCTTTCTTT
CDR3aa: CASTIRVSGTEAFF

d_gene: TRBD1
v_gene: TRBV7-2
abundance: NA
j_gene: TRBJ2-2
CDR3nt: TGTGCCAGCAGCTTAAGGGGGCCTCCGGGCACCGGGGAGCTGTTTTTT
CDR3aa: CASSLRGPPGTGELFF

d_gene: NA
v_gene: TRBV19
abundance: few
j_gene: TRBJ1-5
CDR3nt: TGTGCCAGTATAAAGGAGGGAAAGCGCAATCTTCAAGCCCAGCCCCAGCATTTT
CDR3aa: CASIKEGKRNLQAQPQHF

d_gene: TRBD2
v_gene: TRBV5-4
abundance: NA
j_gene: TRBJ2-4
CDR3nt: TGTGCCAGCAGCTTGTCGGCGGGAGTTAAAAACATTCAGTACTTC
CDR3aa: CASSLSAGVKNIQYF

d_gene: TRBD2
v_gene: TRBV5-1
abundance: once
j_gene: TRBJ2-1
CDR3nt: TGCGCCAGCAGCAACTCGGGAGGGTCCAATGAGCAGTTCTTC
CDR3aa: CASSNSGGSNEQFF

d_gene: NA
v_gene: TRBV5-1
abundance: NA
j_gene: TRBJ1-6
CDR3nt: TGCGCCAGCAGCTTTATGGACAGATCTAGCTCCTATAATTCACCCCTCCACTTT
CDR3aa: CASSFMDRSSSYNSPLHF